The source of this T cell receptor beta chain is a study of T-cell reconstitution after alpha-beta-depleted transplantation in children. Trimming pared 7 bases from V and 3 bases from J, leaving 12 bases between. The CDR3 covers 13 residues. Germline V lookup: CDR1 SQVTM, CDR2 ANQGSEA. This clonotype was counted a few times. Unique molecular identifiers were incorporated when the TCRbeta library was constructed. TCRdb redid the calling of the PCR reads with MiXCR, one entry per CDR3 protein. The repertoire includes roughly 400,000 distinct CDR3 sequences, about 20% of them detected once, and around 3.9% sits in the top ten.

This sample comprised PBMCs from the stem cell graft donor, obtained from the stem cell graft. The source of this sequence is a human donor who donated a stem cell graft to a child with acute myeloid leukemia. The chain uses TRBV29-1 and TRBJ2-2; tentatively, D is TRBD1 (6 bases). The CDR3 loop is CSGRGLYTGELFF. In nucleotides, the CDR3 is TGCAGCGGCAGGGGCCTCTACACCGGGGAGCTGTTTTTT.